This TCR beta chain was profiled in a study of T-cell reconstitution after alpha-beta-depleted transplantation in children. For TCRbeta, the library was prepared with unique molecular identifiers. TCRdb analysed the PCR reads with MiXCR anew, one entry per CDR3 protein. This table holds 130,000 to 150,000 distinct CDR3 sequences, roughly 9% found once. This clonotype was observed many times. The source of this sequence is a female patient between 2 and 10 years old who had a stem cell transplant for congenital amegakaryocytic thrombocytopenia, so the T cells may come from the graft donor. Sample: PBMCs, mostly from graft donor cells, taken 180 days after TCRalphabeta/CD19-depleted stem cell transplant.

The CDR3 DNA follows: TGTGCCATCAGTGAGAAGTCTAGCGGGCTTAACTACGAGCAGTACTTC. This gives the protein CAISEKSSGLNYEQYF. V gene TRBV10-3 combines with J gene TRBJ2-7; 8 bases line up with TRBD2. Germline CDR1 is ENHRY and CDR2 is SYGVKD. V lost 2 bases to trimming and J lost 3 bases; unmatched junction nucleotides: 9. This CDR3 contains 16 residues.